Listed here are 16 T cell receptor beta chains from one sample, sequenced in a study of regulatory T cells in long-lasting Graves disease. Time point given: newly diagnosed GD, antithyroid drugs for less than 3 months. RNA from PBMCs was the source of the TCR library. Construction of the TCR beta libraries employed iRepertoire HTBI primers in conjunction with Arm-PCR of CDR3 regions. One entry per CDR3 protein, called by TCRdb with MiXCR from the multiplex PCR reads. The sample yields approximately 300,000 distinct CDR3 sequences, more than 15% seen once. The material sequenced was peripheral blood mononuclear cells (PBMCs), taken at new diagnosis, from a patient treated with antithyroid drugs. These receptors originate from a female donor with Graves disease.

On this clonotype: This may stem from a read error, because a much larger clone lies one nucleotide away. The chain couples TRBV6-5 to TRBJ1-1; 7 bases map to TRBD1. Unmatched junction bases numbered 11, after V lost 3 bases and J lost 7 bases. The CDR3 has 15 residues. The germline gives CDR1 MNHEY, CDR2 SVGAGI. The CDR3 protein is CASSYRGDSHSEAFF. CDR3 nucleotides: TGTGCCAGCAGTTATAGAGGGGACAGTCACAGTGAAGCTTTCTTT.

This clonotype occurred many times. This chain links TRBV6-2 or TRBV6-3 with TRBJ2-5; 9 bases are a match to TRBD1. CDR1 and CDR2 from the germline V gene are MNHEY and SVGEGT. This CDR3 has 15 amino acids. V shed 8 bases, J shed 4 bases, and the junction held 11 bases outside the gene matches. CDR3 nucleotide sequence: TGTGCCAGCGACATCGACAGGGGGAAGAGAGAGACCCAGTACTTC. Amino acids: CASDIDRGKRETQYF.

The table lists this clonotype with many counts. The chain combines TRBV7-3 with TRBJ2-6; 7 nucleotides agree with TRBD2. Unmatched junction bases numbered 9, after V lost 1 base and J lost 0 bases. The CDR3 contains 19 residues. Germline V gene data show CDR1 as SGHTA and CDR2 as FQGTGA. The CDR3: CASSLISGPYTSGANVLTF. Written as DNA, the CDR3 is TGTGCCAGCAGCTTAATTAGCGGGCCTTACACCTCTGGGGCCAACGTCCTGACTTTC.

At least ten counts were recorded for this clonotype. This rearrangement joins TRBV19 to TRBJ1-4; 7 bases line up with TRBD1. The CDR3 has 14 residues. CDR1 is LNHDA and CDR2 is SQIVND in the germline V gene (reference sequence). The junction had 3 bases not matched to a gene; V was cut back by 4 bases and J by 4 bases. The CDR3 nucleotides read TGTGCCAGTAGTAACAGGGGCAATAATGAAAAACTGTTTTTT. This sequence encodes CASSNRGNNEKLFF. The full variable domain, with the rest looked up from reference TRBV19 and TRBJ1-4, is DGGITQSPKYLFRKEGQNVTLSCEQNLNHDAMYWYRQDPGQGLRLIYYSQIVNDFQKGDIAEGYSVSREKKESFPLTVTSAQKNPTAFYLCASSNRGNNEKLFFGSGTQLSVL.

This clonotype was seen repeatedly, ten times or more. DNA of the CDR3: TGTGCCAGCAGCTCTAGTGGGGGGAACTACAATGAGCAGTTCTTC. This sequence encodes CASSSSGGNYNEQFF. The chain employs TRBV7-3 and TRBJ2-1; possible D gene TRBD2, 6 bases. This CDR3 has 15 amino acids. Germline CDR1 reads SGHTA; CDR2 reads FQGTGA. The V gene lost 4 bases and the J gene lost 3 bases, with 13 bases spanning the gap.

This clonotype was seen repeatedly, ten times or more. V usage is TRBV28 and J usage is TRBJ2-7; no firm D call. The CDR3 is 14 amino acids. Germline loops: CDR1 MDHEN, CDR2 SYDVKM. V lost 9 bases and J 0 bases, leaving 15 bases between the germline ends. CDR3 sequence (DNA): TGTGCCAGTAGGGCCCCCGGTCCCTCCTACGAGCAGTACTTC. This translates into CASRAPGPSYEQYF.

This clonotype was found many times. The genes are TRBV10-1 and TRBJ2-2, with 7 bases aligning to TRBD2. This CDR3 contains 14 residues. Germline trimming cut 2 bases from V and 5 bases from J; bases unmatched to any gene: 2. Germline CDR1 and CDR2: WNHNN and SYGVQD (reference sequence). The CDR3 loop reads CASSEGEGTGELFF. The CDR3 DNA reads TGCGCCAGCAGTGAGGGGGAGGGAACCGGGGAGCTGTTTTTT.

The gene calls are TRBV2 and TRBJ2-5; 11 bases are a match to TRBD2. Germline V gene lookup returns CDR1 SNHLY and CDR2 FYNNEI. The CDR3 is 16 amino acids. Trimming at V came to 0 bases and at J to 5 bases, leaving 5 bases not matched to a gene. Here the CDR3 reads CASSEARTSGWETQYF. CDR3 coding DNA: TGTGCCAGCAGTGAAGCTCGGACTAGCGGGTGGGAGACCCAGTACTTC.

The V gene is TRBV27, the J gene TRBJ2-3; 14 bases agree with TRBD2. With 2 bases clipped from V and 7 bases from J, the junction kept 11 bases outside the gene matches. Germline lookup yields CDR1 MNHEY and CDR2 SMNVEV (reference sequence). There are 18 residues in the CDR3. The CDR3 reads CASSLTVRLAGGPHTQYF. CDR3 DNA sequence: TGTGCCAGCAGTTTAACCGTTCGACTAGCGGGAGGGCCACATACGCAGTATTTT.

Points on this clonotype: The junction departs from the called germline gene at one end, perhaps through a read error. The CDR3 region is CASSSGGGGHTYERYF. The CDR3 DNA is TGTGCCAGCAGTTCAGGCGGGGGCGGGCACACTTACGAGCGGTACTTC. V and J are TRBV7-9 and TRBJ2-7; weak D call: TRBD2 (7 bases). The germline V gene has CDR1 SEHNR and CDR2 FQNEAQ (reference sequence). This CDR3 is 16 amino acids long. The full variable domain, completed using reference TRBV7-9 and TRBJ2-7, is DTGVSQNPRHKITKRGQNVTFRCDPISEHNRLYWYRQTLGQGPEFLTYFQNEAQLEKSRLLSDRFSAERPKGSFSTLEIQRTEQGDSAMYLCASSSGGGGHTYERYFGPGTRLTVT.

This clonotype was detected many times. The chain uses TRBV20-1 and TRBJ2-5; TRBD2 matches at 7 bases. This CDR3 contains 17 residues. J lost 1 base, V lost 6 bases, and 17 bases had no gene match. Germline V gene lookup returns CDR1 DFQATT and CDR2 SNEGSKA (reference sequence). The CDR3 DNA is TGCAGTGCACAACTGCTTGCCCGAACTAGCGCCCAAGAGACCCAGTACTTC. Protein sequence: CSAQLLARTSAQETQYF.

A note on this clonotype: This may stem from a read error, because a much larger clone lies one nucleotide away. The chain recombines TRBV6-5 with TRBJ2-5; D might be TRBD1 (6 bases). The V end was cut by 2 bases, the J end by 1 base, with 8 bases between. Germline CDR1 is MNHEY and CDR2 is SVGAGI. CDR3 size: 14 residues. CDR3 nucleotides: TGTGCCAGCAGTTACGGACAGAGCCAAGAGACCCAGTACTTC. As protein: CASSYGQSQETQYF.

This clonotype was detected many times. One base separates it from a far larger clone, so it is likely a read error. The J gene is TRBJ2-5, the V gene TRBV27; D may correspond to TRBD1 or TRBD2 (5 bases each). CDR3 length: 17 amino acids. The germline V gene has CDR1 MNHEY and CDR2 SMNVEV (reference sequence). V lost 8 bases, J lost 11 bases, and 33 bases lay in between. For the CDR3, the DNA is TGTGCCAGCGCCCCCGGGGCAGGGCCCAGCTCCTACAATGAGCAGTACTTC. It translates to CASAPGAGPSSYNEQYF.

Notes on this clonotype: A far larger clone lies a single base away; this is likely a read error. The chain links TRBV7-8 to TRBJ2-5; maybe TRBD1 (6 bases). The J call may be incorrect, as the DNA end agrees better with TRBJ2-1. The CDR3 contains 15 residues. Germline CDR1 reads SGHVS; CDR2 reads FQNEAQ. The CDR3 sequence: CASSLANQGSDEQFF. The CDR3 DNA reads as TGTGCCAGCAGCTTAGCCAACCAGGGGTCGGACGAGCAGTTCTTC.

The table lists this clonotype with many counts. Here the CDR3 reads CSARGGSYNEQFF. The CDR3 coding sequence is TGCAGTGCTAGAGGGGGCTCCTACAATGAGCAGTTCTTC. The V call is TRBV20-1, the J call TRBJ2-1; unclear D gene. Germline V gene sequence: CDR1 DFQATT, CDR2 SNEGSKA (reference sequence). V lost 1 base and J lost 0, with 4 bases in between. CDR3 length: 13 amino acids.

This clonotype was seen many times. The rearrangement uses TRBV18 and TRBJ2-7; D unresolved. Trimming took 3 bases from V and 0 from J, leaving 9 bases between them. Germline CDR1 is KGHSH and CDR2 is LQKENI. The CDR3 is 14 amino acids. CDR3 sequence reads: CASSPYDNSYEQYF. CDR3 DNA: TGTGCCAGCTCACCTTATGACAACTCCTACGAGCAGTACTTC.